This T cell receptor (beta chain) was identified in a study of T-cell reconstitution after alpha-beta-depleted transplantation in children. In the case of this clonotype: An end of the junction does not agree with germline; a read error may underlie this.

Preparing the TCRbeta library involved the use of unique molecular identifiers. TCRdb analysed the PCR reads with MiXCR anew, one entry per CDR3 protein. The data hold over 400,000 distinct CDR3 sequences, with about an eighth observed a single time. The material was PBMCs from the stem cell graft donor, obtained from the stem cell graft. This TCR came from a human donor who donated a stem cell graft to a child with combined immunodeficiency.

DNA for the CDR3: TGTGCCAGCAGTTTTTTGGTTGGGGAAAGACTGTTTTTT. Its translation is CASSFLVGERLFF. This sequence joins TRBV12-3 or TRBV12-4 and TRBJ1-4; unclear D gene. This CDR3 is 13 amino acids long.